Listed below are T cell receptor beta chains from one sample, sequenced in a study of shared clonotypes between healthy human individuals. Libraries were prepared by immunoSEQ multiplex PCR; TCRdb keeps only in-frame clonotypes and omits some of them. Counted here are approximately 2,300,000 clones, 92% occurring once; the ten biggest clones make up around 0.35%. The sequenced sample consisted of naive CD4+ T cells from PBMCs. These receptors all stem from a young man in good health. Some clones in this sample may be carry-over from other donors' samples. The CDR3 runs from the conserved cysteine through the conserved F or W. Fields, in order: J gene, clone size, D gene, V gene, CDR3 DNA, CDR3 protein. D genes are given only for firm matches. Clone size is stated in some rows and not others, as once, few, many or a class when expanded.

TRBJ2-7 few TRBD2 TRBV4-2 TGTGCCAGCAGCCCCCGAGGCGGGGGAATCTACGAGCAGTACTTC CASSPRGGGIYEQYF
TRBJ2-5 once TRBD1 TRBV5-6 TGTGCCAGCAGCTTTTACAGGGGGGAGTACCAAGAGACCCAGTACTTC CASSFYRGEYQETQYF
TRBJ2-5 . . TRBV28 TGTGCCAGCAGTTTAATCGAGTACCAAGAGACCCAGTACTTC CASSLIEYQETQYF
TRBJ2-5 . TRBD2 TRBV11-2 TGTGCCAGCAGACCACCGGGACTAGCGGGAGGGACCCAGTACTTC CASRPPGLAGGTQYF
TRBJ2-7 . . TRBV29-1 TGCAGCGCCGGACTGGGAAGCTCCTACGAGCAGTACTTC CSAGLGSSYEQYF
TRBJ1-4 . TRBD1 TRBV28 TGTGCCAGCAGTTTAACCGGCAGGGGGCAAGAAACTAATGAAAAACTGTTTTTT CASSLTGRGQETNEKLFF
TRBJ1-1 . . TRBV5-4 TGTGCCAGCAGCCGTCGGACAGCTACCTCGAACACTGAAGCTTTCTTT CASSRRTATSNTEAFF
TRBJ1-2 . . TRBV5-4 TGTGCCAGCAGCTCCTTGGATTTGCGGGGAGGCTATGGCTACACCTTC CASSSLDLRGGYGYTF
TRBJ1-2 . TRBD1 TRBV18 TGTGCCAGCTCACCGGGACAGACAAAAAACTATGGCTACACCTTC CASSPGQTKNYGYTF
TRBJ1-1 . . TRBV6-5 TGTGCCAGCAGCACGGAGAACACTGAAGCTTTCTTT CASSTENTEAFF
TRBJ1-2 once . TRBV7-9 TGTGCCAGCAGCTTTTCTCAGCCCTTCGAAGGGGGCTACACCTTC CASSFSQPFEGGYTF
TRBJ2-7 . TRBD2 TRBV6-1 TGTGCCAGCCATAGGACTAGCGGGACTTACGAGCAGTACTTC CASHRTSGTYEQYF
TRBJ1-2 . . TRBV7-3 TGTGCCAGCAGCTTAACCACCCCGGGGGGTCGCGGCGGCGGCTACACCTTC CASSLTTPGGRGGGYTF
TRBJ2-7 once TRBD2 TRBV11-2 TGTGCCAGCAGCCCGGGGGGAGGGTACTCCTACGAGCAGTACTTC CASSPGGGYSYEQYF
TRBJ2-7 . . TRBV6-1 TGTGCCAGTGGGGGGGGCGAGTGGAACTACGAGCAGTACTTC CASGGGEWNYEQYF
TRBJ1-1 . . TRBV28 TGTGCCAGCACTCCGGAACACCTCACTGAAGCTTTCTTT CASTPEHLTEAFF
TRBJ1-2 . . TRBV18 TGTGCCAGCTCACCATCAGGGGATGGCTACACCTTC CASSPSGDGYTF
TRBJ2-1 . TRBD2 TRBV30 TGTGCCTGGAGTCCGGGACTAGAGAAACGCAATGAGCAGTTCTTC CAWSPGLEKRNEQFF
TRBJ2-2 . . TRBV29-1 TGCAGCGTTGATCCAGGGTTCACCGGGGAGCTGTTTTTT CSVDPGFTGELFF
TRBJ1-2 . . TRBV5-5 TGTGCCAGCAGCTACGGGACTGAAAACTATGGCTACACCTTC CASSYGTENYGYTF
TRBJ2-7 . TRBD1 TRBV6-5 TGTGCCAGCAGTTCCTTCAGGGGGCAAGGATACGAGCAGTACTTC CASSSFRGQGYEQYF
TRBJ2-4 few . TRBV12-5 TGTGCTAGTGTGCGAAAAAACATTCAGTACTTC CASVRKNIQYF
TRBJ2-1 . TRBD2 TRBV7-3 TGTGCCAGCAGCCACTCGGGACTAGCGGACAATGAGCAGTTCTTC CASSHSGLADNEQFF
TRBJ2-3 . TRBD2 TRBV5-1 TGCGCCAGCAGCAACCTAGCGGGTACAGATACGCAGTATTTT CASSNLAGTDTQYF
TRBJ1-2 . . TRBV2 TGTGCCAGCAGTGAACGGGGTTTCACGAACTATGGCTACACCTTC CASSERGFTNYGYTF
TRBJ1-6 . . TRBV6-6 TGTGCCAGCAGCTCCGGGGCCAAAAGTACCCTCCACTTT CASSSGAKSTLHF
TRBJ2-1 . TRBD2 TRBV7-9 TGTGCCAGCAGCTTCCTAGCGGGGATAGGGGAGCAGTTCTTC CASSFLAGIGEQFF
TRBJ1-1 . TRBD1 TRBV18 TGTGCCAGCTCACCATACACTACAGGGGTCGTCGGGAACACTGAAGCTTTCTTT CASSPYTTGVVGNTEAFF
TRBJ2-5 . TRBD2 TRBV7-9 TGTGCCAGCAGCGCTAGACCCCTACTAGCGGGAGAGGAGACCCAGTACTTC CASSARPLLAGEETQYF
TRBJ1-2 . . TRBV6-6 TGTGCCAGCACCCTCAGGGGCTTTGGCTACACCTTC CASTLRGFGYTF
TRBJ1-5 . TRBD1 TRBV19 TGTGCCAGTAGTAGTTGGGACAGCGGGCGGAATCAGCCCCAGCATTTT CASSSWDSGRNQPQHF
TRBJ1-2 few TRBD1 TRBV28 TGTGCCAGCAGTCGATACGGGACAGTCGCTTATGGCTACACCTTC CASSRYGTVAYGYTF
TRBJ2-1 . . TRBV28 TGTGCCAGCAGTTTAAGTAGCGGCTCCTACAATGAGCAGTTCTTC CASSLSSGSYNEQFF
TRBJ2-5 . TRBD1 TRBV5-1 TGCGCCAGCACGACCGGGACAGGGGAAGAGACCCAGTACTTC CASTTGTGEETQYF
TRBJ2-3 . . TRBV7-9 TGTGCCAGCAGCCTCCCTGGCGGCTCTAGCACAGATACGCAGTATTTT CASSLPGGSSTDTQYF
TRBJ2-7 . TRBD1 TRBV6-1 TGTGCCAGCACGGGGCAGGACAGGGGTTACGACGAGCAGTACTTC CASTGQDRGYDEQYF
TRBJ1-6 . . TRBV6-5 TGTGCCAGCGGTAGACAGTCAGATAATTCACCCCTCCACTTT CASGRQSDNSPLHF
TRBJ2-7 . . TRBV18 TGTGCCAGCTCTCGAGAGACAGGTTTCTCCTACGAGCAGTACTTC CASSRETGFSYEQYF
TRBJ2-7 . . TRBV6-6 TGTGCCAGCAGTAACGATTTTGTTGGGGGCAGCGAGCAGTACTTC CASSNDFVGGSEQYF
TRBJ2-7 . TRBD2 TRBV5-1 TGCGCCAGCAGCGGAGGGGGAGCGGGAGTCTCCTACGAGCAGTACTTC CASSGGGAGVSYEQYF
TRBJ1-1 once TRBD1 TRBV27 TGTGCCAGCAGCAACCACATCGCAAGGGGGCGCGGGGCTGAAGCTTTCTTT CASSNHIARGRGAEAFF
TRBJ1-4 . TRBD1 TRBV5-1 TGCGCCAGCAGCCCTGGACAGGTTGAAAAACTGTTTTTT CASSPGQVEKLFF
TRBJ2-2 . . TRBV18 TGTGCCAGCTCACCACGCTTCGTGTCGGAGGGAGGGAACACCGGGGAGCTGTTTTTT CASSPRFVSEGGNTGELFF
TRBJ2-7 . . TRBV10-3 TGTGCCAGCAGTTACGGTCTAGAAAGGGGCTCCTACGAGCAGTACTTC CASSYGLERGSYEQYF
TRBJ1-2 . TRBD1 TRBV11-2 TGTGCCAGCAGCCTAACCCCTAAGACAGGGAACGACTATGGCTACACCTTC CASSLTPKTGNDYGYTF